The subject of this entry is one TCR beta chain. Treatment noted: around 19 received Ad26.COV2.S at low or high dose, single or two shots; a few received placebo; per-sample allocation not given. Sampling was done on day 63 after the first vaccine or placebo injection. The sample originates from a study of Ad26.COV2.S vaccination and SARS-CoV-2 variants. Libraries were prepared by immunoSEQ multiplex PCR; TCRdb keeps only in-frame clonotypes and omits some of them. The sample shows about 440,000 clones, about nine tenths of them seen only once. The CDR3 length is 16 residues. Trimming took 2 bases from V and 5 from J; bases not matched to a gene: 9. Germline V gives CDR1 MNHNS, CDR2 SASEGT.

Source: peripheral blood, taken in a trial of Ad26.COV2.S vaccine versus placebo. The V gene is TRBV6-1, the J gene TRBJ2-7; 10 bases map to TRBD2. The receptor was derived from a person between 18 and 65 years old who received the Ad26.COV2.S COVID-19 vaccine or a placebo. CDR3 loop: CASSEKWKREGDEQYF. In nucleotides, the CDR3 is TGTGCCAGCAGTGAAAAGTGGAAGCGGGAGGGGGACGAGCAGTACTTC.